The TCR beta chain under discussion was sequenced for a study of blood T cell repertoires in COVID-19. Across the whole study: The study drew acute and convalescent COVID-19 samples from the United States, Italy and Spain.

The CDR3 runs 20 residues. J was trimmed by 3 bases and V by 1 base; bases with no gene match: 17. Germline CDR1 is LNHNV and CDR2 is YYDKDF (reference sequence). The Seattle site enrolled patients during active infection and followed them longitudinally. Data came from immunoSEQ multiplex PCR; TCRdb stores just in-frame clones and leaves some out. The data hold approximately 330,000 clones, with roughly 89% observed a single time. Sequencing used peripheral blood. The receptor was isolated from a man between 25 and 39 years old with COVID-19, enrolled during active disease. The chain has TRBV15 and TRBJ1-4; 7 nucleotides agree with TRBD1. CDR3 DNA sequence: TGTGCCACCAGCAGAGCCCCCACATCCGGGACAGACTCTGCTAATGAAAAACTGTTTTTT. Protein sequence: CATSRAPTSGTDSANEKLFF.